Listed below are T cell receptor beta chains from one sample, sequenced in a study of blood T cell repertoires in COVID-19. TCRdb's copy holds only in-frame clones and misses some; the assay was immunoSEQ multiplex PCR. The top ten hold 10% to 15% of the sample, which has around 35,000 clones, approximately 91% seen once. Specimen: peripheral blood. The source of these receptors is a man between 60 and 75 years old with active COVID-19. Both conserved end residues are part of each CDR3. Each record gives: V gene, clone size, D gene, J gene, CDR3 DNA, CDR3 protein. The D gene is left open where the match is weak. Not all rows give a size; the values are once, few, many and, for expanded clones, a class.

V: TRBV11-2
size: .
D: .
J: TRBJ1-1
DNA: TGTGCCAGCAGCTCTCAGCGGAACACTGAAGCTTTCTTT
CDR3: CASSSQRNTEAFF

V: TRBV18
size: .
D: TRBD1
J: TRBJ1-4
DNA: TGTGCCAGCTCAGCAGGGGGCTTTGAAAAACTGTTTTTT
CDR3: CASSAGGFEKLFF

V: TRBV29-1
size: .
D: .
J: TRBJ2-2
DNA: TGCAGCGTGGGCCGTAGCGGCGGGGAGCTGTTTTTT
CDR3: CSVGRSGGELFF

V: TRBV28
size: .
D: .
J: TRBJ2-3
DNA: TGTGCCAGCAGTTTACGTGGGTCAGGGGGAGGAGATACGCAGTATTTT
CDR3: CASSLRGSGGGDTQYF

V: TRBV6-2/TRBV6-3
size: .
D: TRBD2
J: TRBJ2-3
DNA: TGTGCCAGCAGTCTAGCGGGACTAACAGATACGCAGTATTTT
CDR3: CASSLAGLTDTQYF

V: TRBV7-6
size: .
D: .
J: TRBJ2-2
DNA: TGTGCCAGCAGTAGGGGGACCGAGAACACCGGGGAGCTGTTTTTT
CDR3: CASSRGTENTGELFF

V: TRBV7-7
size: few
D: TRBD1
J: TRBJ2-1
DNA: TGTGCCAGCAGCCCCGGGACAGGGCTCGATGAGCAGTTCTTC
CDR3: CASSPGTGLDEQFF

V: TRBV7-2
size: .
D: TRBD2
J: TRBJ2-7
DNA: TGTGCCAGCAGCTTCCGGACTAGCGGGTGGGAGCAGTACTTC
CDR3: CASSFRTSGWEQYF

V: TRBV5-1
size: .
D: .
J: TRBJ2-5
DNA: TGCGCCAGCAGCTTGACGGGACAAATAGAAGAGACCCAGTACTTC
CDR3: CASSLTGQIEETQYF

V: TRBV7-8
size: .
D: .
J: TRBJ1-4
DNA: TGTGCCAGCAGCTTAGCTAGTTCTAATGAAAAACTGTTTTTT
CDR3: CASSLASSNEKLFF

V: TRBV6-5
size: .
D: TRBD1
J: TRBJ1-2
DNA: TGTGCCAGCAGCTTGGGGACAGCCGTTGGCTACACCTTC
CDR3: CASSLGTAVGYTF

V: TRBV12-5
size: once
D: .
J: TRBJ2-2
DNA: TGTGCTAGTGGCCCGGCTGGGGGGACCGGGGAGCTGTTTTTT
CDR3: CASGPAGGTGELFF

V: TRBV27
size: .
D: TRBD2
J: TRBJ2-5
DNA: TGTGCCAGCAGTCCCACTAGCGCCGAGACCCAGTACTTC
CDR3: CASSPTSAETQYF

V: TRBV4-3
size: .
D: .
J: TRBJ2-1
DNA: TGCGCCAGCAGCGAAATCCTTGGCCGGGGTAATGAGCAGTTCTTC
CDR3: CASSEILGRGNEQFF

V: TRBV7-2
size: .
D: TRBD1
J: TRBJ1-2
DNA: TGTGCCGTACCCCCGGACAGGCTTAACTATGGCTACACCTTC
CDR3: CAVPPDRLNYGYTF

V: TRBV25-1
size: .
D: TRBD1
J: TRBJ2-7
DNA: TGTGCCAGCAGTGCTTCCGGGACAGGGGATAACGAGCAGTACTTC
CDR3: CASSASGTGDNEQYF

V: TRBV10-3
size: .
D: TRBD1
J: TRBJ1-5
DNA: TGTGCCATCAGTGGGGGGACAGGCTTCTCGAGCAATCAGCCCCAGCATTTT
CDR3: CAISGGTGFSSNQPQHF

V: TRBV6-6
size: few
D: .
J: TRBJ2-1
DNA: TGTGCCAGCAGGCCCATCGGACTTGATGAGCAGTTCTTC
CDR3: CASRPIGLDEQFF

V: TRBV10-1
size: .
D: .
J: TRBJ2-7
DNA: TGCGCCAGCAGTAGAACCGGCGAGCAGTACTTC
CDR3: CASSRTGEQYF

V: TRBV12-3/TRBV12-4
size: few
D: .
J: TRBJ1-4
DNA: TGTGCCAGCAGTAGGGAGGATGAAAAACTGTTTTTT
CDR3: CASSREDEKLFF

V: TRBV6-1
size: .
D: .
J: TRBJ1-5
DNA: TGTGCCAGCAGTGATAGAGGTCAGCCCCAGCATTTT
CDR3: CASSDRGQPQHF

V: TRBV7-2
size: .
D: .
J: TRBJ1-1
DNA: TGTGCCAGCAGTTTTAAAGGGGACACTGAAGCTTTCTTT
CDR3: CASSFKGDTEAFF

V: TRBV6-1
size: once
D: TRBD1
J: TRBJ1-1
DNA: TGTGCCAGCAGTGATAGACAGGGCTCTGAAGCTTTCTTT
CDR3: CASSDRQGSEAFF

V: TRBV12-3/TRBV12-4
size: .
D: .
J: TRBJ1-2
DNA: TGTGCCATCCGAAAAGGGGGATTCTATGGCTACACCTTC
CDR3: CAIRKGGFYGYTF

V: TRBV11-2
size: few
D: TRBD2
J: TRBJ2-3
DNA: TGTGCCAGCAGCCCCCTGACTAGCTGGGCAGATACGCAGTATTTT
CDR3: CASSPLTSWADTQYF

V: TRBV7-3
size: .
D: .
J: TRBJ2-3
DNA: TGTGCCAGCAGCTTCACGGGACTTACCACAGATACGCAGTATTTT
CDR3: CASSFTGLTTDTQYF

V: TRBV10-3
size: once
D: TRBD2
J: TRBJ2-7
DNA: TGTGCCATCAGTGTCGGGACTAGCGGGACGGCCGAGCAGTACTTC
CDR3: CAISVGTSGTAEQYF

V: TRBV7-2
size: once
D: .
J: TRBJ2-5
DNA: TGTGCCAGCAGCCCGGGACTGGAGCGAGAGACCCAGTACTTC
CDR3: CASSPGLERETQYF

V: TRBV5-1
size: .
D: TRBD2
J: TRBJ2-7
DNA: TGCGCCAGCAGTTTAGCGGGAGGGCCCTCAGGAGGCGAGCAGTACTTC
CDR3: CASSLAGGPSGGEQYF

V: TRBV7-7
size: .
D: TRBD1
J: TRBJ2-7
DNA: TGTGCCAGCAGCCCTTGGGACAGGGAAACCTACGAGCAGTACTTC
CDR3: CASSPWDRETYEQYF

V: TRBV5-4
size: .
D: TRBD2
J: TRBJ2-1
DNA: TGTGCCAGCAGCACCCTTAGCGGGAATGAGCAGTTCTTC
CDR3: CASSTLSGNEQFF